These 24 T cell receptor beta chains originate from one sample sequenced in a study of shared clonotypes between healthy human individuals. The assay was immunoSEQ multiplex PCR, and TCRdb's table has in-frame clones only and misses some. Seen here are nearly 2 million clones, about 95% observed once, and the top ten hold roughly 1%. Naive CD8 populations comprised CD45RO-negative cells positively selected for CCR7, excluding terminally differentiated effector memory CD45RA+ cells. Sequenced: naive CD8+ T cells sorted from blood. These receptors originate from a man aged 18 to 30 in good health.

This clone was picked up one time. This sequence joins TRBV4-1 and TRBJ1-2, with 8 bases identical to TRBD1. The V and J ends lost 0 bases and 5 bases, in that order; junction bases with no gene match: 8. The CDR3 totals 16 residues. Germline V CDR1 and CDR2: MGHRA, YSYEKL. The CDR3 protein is CASSQDRQGARYGYTF. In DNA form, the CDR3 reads TGCGCCAGCAGCCAAGATCGGCAGGGGGCGCGATATGGCTACACCTTC.

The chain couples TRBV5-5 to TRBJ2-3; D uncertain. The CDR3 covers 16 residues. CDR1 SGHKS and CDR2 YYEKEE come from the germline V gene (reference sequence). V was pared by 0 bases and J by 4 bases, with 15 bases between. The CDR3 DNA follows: TGTGCCAGCAGCTTGGCCGACTCTACCATCTCAGATACGCAGTATTTT. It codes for CASSLADSTISDTQYF.

CDR3 sequence (DNA): TGTGCCAGCAGCCCGCGGGGGACGGCCTCCTACGAGCAGTACTTC. Residues: CASSPRGTASYEQYF. The chain carries TRBV13 and TRBJ2-7, with 7 bases that match TRBD2. V was clipped by 5 bases and J by 0 bases; unmatched bases: 7. This CDR3 spans 15 amino acids. The V gene's germline CDR1 is PRHDT and CDR2 FYEKMQ (reference sequence).

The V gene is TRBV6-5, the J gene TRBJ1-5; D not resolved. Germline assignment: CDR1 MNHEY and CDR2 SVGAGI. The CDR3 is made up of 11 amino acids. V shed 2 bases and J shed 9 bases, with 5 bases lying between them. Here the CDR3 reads CASSYGGPQHF. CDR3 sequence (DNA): TGTGCCAGCAGTTACGGAGGGCCCCAGCATTTT.

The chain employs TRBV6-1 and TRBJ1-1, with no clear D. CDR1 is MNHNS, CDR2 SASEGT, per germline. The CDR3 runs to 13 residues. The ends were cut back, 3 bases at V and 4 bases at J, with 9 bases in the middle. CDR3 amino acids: CASSDGRLTEAFF. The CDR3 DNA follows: TGTGCCAGCAGTGACGGCAGGCTCACTGAAGCTTTCTTT.

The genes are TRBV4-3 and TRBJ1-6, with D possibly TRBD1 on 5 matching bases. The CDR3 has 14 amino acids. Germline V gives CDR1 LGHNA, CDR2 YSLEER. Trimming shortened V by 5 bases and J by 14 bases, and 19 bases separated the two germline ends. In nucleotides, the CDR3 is TGCGCCAGCAGCGCGGGGGGGACCCCAGCTTCCCTCCACTTT. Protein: CASSAGGTPASLHF.

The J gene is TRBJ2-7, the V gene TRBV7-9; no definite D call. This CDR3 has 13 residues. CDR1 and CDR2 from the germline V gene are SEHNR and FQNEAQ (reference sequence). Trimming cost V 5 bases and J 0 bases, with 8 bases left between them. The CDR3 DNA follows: TGTGCCAGCAGCGCCACAAGCTCCTACGAGCAGTACTTC. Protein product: CASSATSSYEQYF.

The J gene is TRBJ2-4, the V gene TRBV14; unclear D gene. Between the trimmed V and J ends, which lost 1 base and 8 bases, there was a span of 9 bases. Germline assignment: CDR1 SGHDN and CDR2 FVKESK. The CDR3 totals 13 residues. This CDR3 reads CASSQGPADIQYF. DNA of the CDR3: TGTGCCAGCAGCCAAGGTCCGGCGGACATTCAGTACTTC.

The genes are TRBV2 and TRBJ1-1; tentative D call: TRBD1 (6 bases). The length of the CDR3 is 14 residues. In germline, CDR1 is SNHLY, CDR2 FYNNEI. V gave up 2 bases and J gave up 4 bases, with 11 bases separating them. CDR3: CASSEWGAPTEAFF. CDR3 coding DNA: TGTGCCAGCAGTGAATGGGGGGCGCCCACTGAAGCTTTCTTT.

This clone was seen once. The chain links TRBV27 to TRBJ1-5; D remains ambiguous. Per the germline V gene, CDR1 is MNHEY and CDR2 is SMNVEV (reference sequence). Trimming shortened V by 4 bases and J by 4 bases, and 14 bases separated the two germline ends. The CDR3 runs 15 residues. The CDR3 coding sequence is TGTGCCAGCAGTTGGACGGGCTTCGAGAATCAGCCCCAGCATTTT. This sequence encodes CASSWTGFENQPQHF.

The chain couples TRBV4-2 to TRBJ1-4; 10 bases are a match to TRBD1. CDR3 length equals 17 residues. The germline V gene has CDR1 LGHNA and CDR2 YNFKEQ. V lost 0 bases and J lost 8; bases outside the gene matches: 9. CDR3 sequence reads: CASSQDPGTGEDEKLFF. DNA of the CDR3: TGTGCCAGCAGCCAAGATCCCGGGACAGGGGAGGACGAAAAACTGTTTTTT.

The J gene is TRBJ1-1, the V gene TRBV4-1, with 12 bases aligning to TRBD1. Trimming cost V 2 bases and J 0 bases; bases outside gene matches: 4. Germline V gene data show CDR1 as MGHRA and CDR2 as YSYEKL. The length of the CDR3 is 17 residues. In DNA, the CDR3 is TGCGCCAGCAGCCAAAAGGGACAGGGGGCCATGAACACTGAAGCTTTCTTT. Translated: CASSQKGQGAMNTEAFF.

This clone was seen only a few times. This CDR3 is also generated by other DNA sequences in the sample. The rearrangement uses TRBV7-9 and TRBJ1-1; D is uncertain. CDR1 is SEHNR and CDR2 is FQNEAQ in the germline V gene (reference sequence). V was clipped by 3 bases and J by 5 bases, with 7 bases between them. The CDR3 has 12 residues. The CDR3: CASSFQGTEAFF. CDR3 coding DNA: TGTGCCAGCAGCTTTCAAGGGACTGAAGCTTTCTTT.

CDR3 in DNA: TGCGCCAGCAGCCAAGTCGGGACAGGGGGTTCCGAGCAGTACTTC. Protein sequence: CASSQVGTGGSEQYF. The J gene is TRBJ2-7, the V gene TRBV4-1; 11 bases fit TRBD1. From germline, CDR1 is MGHRA and CDR2 YSYEKL. The CDR3 runs 15 residues. V shed 1 base, J shed 6 bases, and the junction held 5 bases outside the gene matches.

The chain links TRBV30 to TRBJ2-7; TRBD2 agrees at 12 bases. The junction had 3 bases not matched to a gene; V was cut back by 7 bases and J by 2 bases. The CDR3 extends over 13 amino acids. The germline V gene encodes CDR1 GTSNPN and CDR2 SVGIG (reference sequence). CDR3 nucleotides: TGTGCCTCGCGGACTAGCGGGACCTACGAGCAGTACTTC. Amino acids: CASRTSGTYEQYF.

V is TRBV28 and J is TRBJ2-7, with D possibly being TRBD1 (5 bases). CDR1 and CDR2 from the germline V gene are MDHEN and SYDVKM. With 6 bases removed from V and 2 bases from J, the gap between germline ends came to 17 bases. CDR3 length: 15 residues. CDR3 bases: TGTGCCAGCAGACTGGACACCACAAGGACCTACGAGCAGTACTTC. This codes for CASRLDTTRTYEQYF.

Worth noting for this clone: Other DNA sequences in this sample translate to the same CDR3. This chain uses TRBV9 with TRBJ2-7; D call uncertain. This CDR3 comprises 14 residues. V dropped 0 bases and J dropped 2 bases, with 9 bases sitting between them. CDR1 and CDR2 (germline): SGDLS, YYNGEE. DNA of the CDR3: TGTGCCAGCAGCGTAGGTAACTCTGCCTACGAGCAGTACTTC. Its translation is CASSVGNSAYEQYF.

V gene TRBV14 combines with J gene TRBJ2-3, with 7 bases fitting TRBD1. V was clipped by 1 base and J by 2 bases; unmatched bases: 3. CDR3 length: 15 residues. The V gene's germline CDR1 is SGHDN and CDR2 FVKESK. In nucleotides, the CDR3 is TGTGCCAGCAGCCAAGTCAGGGGGTACACAGATACGCAGTATTTT. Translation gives CASSQVRGYTDTQYF. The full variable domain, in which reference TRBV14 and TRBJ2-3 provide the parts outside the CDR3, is EAGVTQFPSHSVIEKGQTVTLRCDPISGHDNLYWYRRVMGKEIKFLLHFVKESKQDESGMPNNRFLAERTGGTYSTLKVQPAELEDSGVYFCASSQVRGYTDTQYFGPGTRLTVL.

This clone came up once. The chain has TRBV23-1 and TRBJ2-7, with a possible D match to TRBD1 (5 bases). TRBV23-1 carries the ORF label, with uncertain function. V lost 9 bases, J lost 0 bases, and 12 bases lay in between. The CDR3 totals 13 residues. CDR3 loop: CARRQYSSYEQYF. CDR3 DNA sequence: TGCGCCAGAAGACAGTACAGCTCCTACGAGCAGTACTTC.

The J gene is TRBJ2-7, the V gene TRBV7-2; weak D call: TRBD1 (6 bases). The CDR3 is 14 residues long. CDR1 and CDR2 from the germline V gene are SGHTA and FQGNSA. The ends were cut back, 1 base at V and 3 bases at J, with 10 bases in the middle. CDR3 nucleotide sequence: TGTGCCAGCAGCTTAGTCGGACAGCGCTACGAGCAGTACTTC. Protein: CASSLVGQRYEQYF.

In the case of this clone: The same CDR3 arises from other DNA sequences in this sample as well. This CDR3 is CASSVGVGSYEQYF. For the CDR3, the DNA is TGTGCCAGCAGCGTAGGTGTGGGTTCCTACGAGCAGTACTTC. The chain recombines TRBV9 with TRBJ2-7; D not resolved. Germline CDR1 and CDR2: SGDLS and YYNGEE. The CDR3 consists of 14 residues. Trimming cost V 0 bases and J 1 base, with 8 bases left between them.

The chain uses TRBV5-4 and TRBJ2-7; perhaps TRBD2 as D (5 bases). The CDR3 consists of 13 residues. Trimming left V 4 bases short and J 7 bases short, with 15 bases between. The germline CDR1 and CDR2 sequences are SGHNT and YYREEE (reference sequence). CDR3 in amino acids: CASSPPGSKEQYF. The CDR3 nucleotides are TGTGCCAGCAGCCCCCCGGGGAGTAAGGAGCAGTACTTC.

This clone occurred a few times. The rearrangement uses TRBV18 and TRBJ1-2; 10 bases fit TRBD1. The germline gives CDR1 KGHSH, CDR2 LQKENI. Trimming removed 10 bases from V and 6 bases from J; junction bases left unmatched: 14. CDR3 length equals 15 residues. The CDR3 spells CATSERDRGDHGYTF. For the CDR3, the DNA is TGTGCCACTTCCGAACGGGACAGGGGCGACCATGGCTACACCTTC.

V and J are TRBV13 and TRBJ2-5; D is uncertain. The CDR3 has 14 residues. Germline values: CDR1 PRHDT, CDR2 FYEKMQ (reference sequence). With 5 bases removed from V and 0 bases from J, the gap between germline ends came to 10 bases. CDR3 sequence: CASSLSDYQETQYF. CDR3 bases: TGTGCCAGCAGCCTAAGCGACTACCAAGAGACCCAGTACTTC.